Following are 2 T cell receptor beta chains from one sample sequenced in a study of cytomegalovirus exposure and HLA in healthy donors. PCR primers comprised 60 Vbeta and 13 Jbeta primers. The protocol was immunoSEQ multiplex PCR, while the TCRdb copy is restricted to in-frame clones and leaves out a portion. This table holds 130,000 or so clones, more than 60% found once. The sequencing sample was made of PBMCs. The receptors come from a woman in her sixties or seventies in good health and CMV-seronegative.

The chain recombines TRBV6-5 with TRBJ1-4; 7 nucleotides match TRBD1. The germline V gene encodes CDR1 MNHEY and CDR2 SVGAGI. J lost 7 bases, V lost 2 bases, and 7 bases had no gene match. The CDR3 is 15 residues long. Written as DNA, the CDR3 is TGTGCCAGCAGTTACGAAGACAGGGTTGGTGAAAAACTGTTTTTT. Translated: CASSYEDRVGEKLFF.

The chain joins TRBV15 to TRBJ2-2; TRBD1 agrees at 9 bases. Trimming took 7 bases from V and 4 from J; bases not matched to a gene: 10. CDR1 and CDR2 (germline): LNHNV, YYDKDF (reference sequence). The CDR3 length is 16 residues. CDR3 DNA sequence: TGTGCCACCAACCCGGCCCCGACAGGGGGCACCGGGGAGCTGTTTTTT. Translation: CATNPAPTGGTGELFF.